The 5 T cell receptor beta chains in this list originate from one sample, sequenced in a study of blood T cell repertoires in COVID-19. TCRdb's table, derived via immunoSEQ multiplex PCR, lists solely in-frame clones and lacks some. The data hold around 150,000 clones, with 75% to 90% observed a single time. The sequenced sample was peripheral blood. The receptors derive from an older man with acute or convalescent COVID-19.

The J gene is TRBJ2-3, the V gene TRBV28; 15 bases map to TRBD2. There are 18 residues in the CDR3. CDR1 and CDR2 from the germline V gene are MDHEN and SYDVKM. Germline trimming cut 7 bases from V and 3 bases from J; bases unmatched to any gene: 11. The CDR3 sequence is CASTGTSGGLQGTDTQYF. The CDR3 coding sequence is TGTGCCAGCACGGGGACTAGCGGGGGGCTCCAGGGAACAGATACGCAGTATTTT.

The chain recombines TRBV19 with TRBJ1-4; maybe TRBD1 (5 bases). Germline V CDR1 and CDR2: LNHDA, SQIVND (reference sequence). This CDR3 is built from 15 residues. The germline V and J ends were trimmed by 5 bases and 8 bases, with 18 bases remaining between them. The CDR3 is CASSPLQGGGEKLFF. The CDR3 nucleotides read TGTGCCAGTAGTCCCCTCCAGGGTGGTGGGGAAAAACTGTTTTTT.

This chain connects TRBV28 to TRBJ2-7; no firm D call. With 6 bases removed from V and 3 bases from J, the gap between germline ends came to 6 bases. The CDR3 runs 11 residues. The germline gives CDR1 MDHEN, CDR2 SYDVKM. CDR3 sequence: CASRQYYEQYF. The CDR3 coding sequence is TGTGCCAGCAGACAGTACTACGAGCAGTACTTC.

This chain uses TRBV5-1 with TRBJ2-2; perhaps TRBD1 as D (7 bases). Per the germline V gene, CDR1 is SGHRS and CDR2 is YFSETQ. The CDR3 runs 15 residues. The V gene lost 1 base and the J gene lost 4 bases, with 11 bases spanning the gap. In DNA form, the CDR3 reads TGCGCCAGCAGCTTGACCCAGGGGGGCACCGGGGAGCTGTTTTTT. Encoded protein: CASSLTQGGTGELFF.

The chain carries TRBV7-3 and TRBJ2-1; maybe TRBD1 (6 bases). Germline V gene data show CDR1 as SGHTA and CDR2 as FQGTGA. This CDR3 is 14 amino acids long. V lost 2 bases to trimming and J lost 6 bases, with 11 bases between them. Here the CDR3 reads CASSLGTGSNEQFF. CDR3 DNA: TGTGCCAGCAGCTTAGGAACAGGGAGCAATGAGCAGTTCTTC. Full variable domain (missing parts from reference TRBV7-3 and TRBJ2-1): GAGVSQTPSNKVTEKGKYVELRCDPISGHTALYWYRQSLGQGPEFLIYFQGTGAADDSGLPNDRFFAVRPEGSVSTLKIQRTERGDSAVYLCASSLGTGSNEQFFGPGTRLTVL.